The 23 T cell receptor beta chains given below trace back to one sample, sequenced in a study of blood T cell repertoires in COVID-19. Produced via immunoSEQ multiplex PCR; TCRdb's table is partial and in-frame only. The sample includes more than 6,000 clones, under 85% of them seen just once. Material for sequencing was peripheral blood. These TCRs come from a human donor in a cohort sampled during active COVID-19.

This clone appeared a single time. The V call is TRBV5-8, the J call TRBJ2-2; D perhaps matches TRBD1 (6 bases). The CDR3 consists of 14 residues. The germline V and J ends were trimmed by 2 bases and 2 bases, with 7 bases remaining between them. Germline V gene data show CDR1 as SGHTS and CDR2 as YDEGEE. The CDR3 bases are TGTGCCAGCAGCTTTGGGGGCAACACCGGGGAGCTGTTTTTT. Encoded protein: CASSFGGNTGELFF.

The rearrangement joins TRBV10-3 to TRBJ2-7; 14 nucleotides line up with TRBD2. V shed 6 bases and J 7 bases; nucleotides not matched to a gene: 5. The CDR3 is 14 amino acids. Per the germline V gene, CDR1 is ENHRY and CDR2 is SYGVKD. The CDR3 loop reads CAIRGLAGVGEQYV. The CDR3 DNA is TGTGCCATCAGGGGACTAGCGGGAGTAGGGGAGCAGTACGTC.

The V and J genes are TRBV12-3 or TRBV12-4 and TRBJ1-4; no reliable D call. V was cut by 7 bases and J by 3 bases, with 9 bases left in between. The CDR3 spans 13 residues. In DNA form, the CDR3 reads TGTGCCAGCATGGGGAGGGCTAATGAAAAACTGTTTTTT. It encodes CASMGRANEKLFF.

This sequence joins TRBV19 and TRBJ2-7, with 8 bases identical to TRBD1. V shed 5 bases, J shed 5 bases, and the junction held 11 bases outside the gene matches. The CDR3 totals 15 residues. From germline, CDR1 is LNHDA and CDR2 SQIVND (reference sequence). CDR3: CASSLTGTGVHEQYF. CDR3 sequence (DNA): TGTGCCAGTAGTTTGACCGGGACAGGAGTCCACGAGCAGTACTTC.

This clone occurred a few times. The chain is built from TRBV6-5 and TRBJ1-1, with 7 nucleotides matching TRBD1. With V trimmed by 7 bases and J by 1 base, 9 bases remained unmatched. From germline, CDR1 is MNHEY and CDR2 SVGAGI. This CDR3 spans 15 amino acids. The CDR3 loop reads CASNKRTGPNTEAFF. The DNA for the CDR3 is TGTGCCAGCAATAAACGGACAGGACCGAACACTGAAGCTTTCTTT.

The chain employs TRBV5-6 and TRBJ2-5; TRBD1 matches 7 bases. Germline V gives CDR1 SGHDT, CDR2 YYEEEE. The CDR3 has 12 amino acids. The V gene end was trimmed by 6 bases and the J gene end by 5 bases; junction bases not matched to a gene: 4. The CDR3: CASTLQGETQYF. In DNA, the CDR3 is TGTGCCAGCACCTTACAGGGGGAGACCCAGTACTTC.

The rearrangement links TRBV4-1 to TRBJ2-1; 11 positions agree with TRBD2. Per the germline V gene, CDR1 is MGHRA and CDR2 is YSYEKL. The trim removed 0 bases at V and 0 bases at J, leaving 10 bases unmatched. The CDR3 has 20 amino acids. The DNA of the CDR3 is TGCGCCAGCAGCCAAGATGGGGTGGCTAGCGGGAGGAGCTCCTACAATGAGCAGTTCTTC. Amino acids: CASSQDGVASGRSSYNEQFF.

This chain links TRBV2 with TRBJ2-3; 8 positions match TRBD2. There are 16 residues in the CDR3. V shed 3 bases, J shed 10 bases, and the junction held 15 bases outside the gene matches. Germline CDR1 reads SNHLY; CDR2 reads FYNNEI. CDR3 DNA sequence: TGTGCCAGCAGTGAGCACCCGGGACTAGGGACCGGAGCGCAGTATTTT. Amino acids: CASSEHPGLGTGAQYF. Full variable domain (outside the CDR3, taken from reference TRBV2 and TRBJ2-3): EPEVTQTPSHQVTQMGQEVILRCVPISNHLYFYWYRQILGQKVEFLVSFYNNEISEKSEIFDDQFSVERPDGSNFTLKIRSTKLEDSAMYFCASSEHPGLGTGAQYFGPGTRLTVL.

This clone came up a few times. A junction boundary mismatches the germline segment, possibly from a read error. This sequence joins TRBV7-7 and TRBJ2-2; possibly TRBD2 for D (6 bases). This CDR3 region has 15 residues. Germline V gene data show CDR1 as SSHAT and CDR2 as FNYEAQ (reference sequence). CDR3 bases: TGTGCTAGCAGCCAGGGAGGCGGGGCGGCCGGGGAGCTGTTTTTT. As protein: CASSQGGGAAGELFF.

The chain has TRBV6-4 and TRBJ1-1; TRBD1 matches at 8 bases. V lost 5 bases and J lost 6; bases outside the gene matches: 5. Germline V CDR1 and CDR2: MRHNA, SNTAGT. The CDR3 consists of 13 residues. CDR3 DNA sequence: TGTGCCAGCAGTACCCAGGGGGCCGCTGAAGCTTTCTTT. Encoded protein: CASSTQGAAEAFF.

This clone was seen only a few times. This rearrangement joins TRBV18 to TRBJ2-3; TRBD1 matches 10 bases. CDR1 and CDR2 (germline): KGHSH, LQKENI. The J segment lost 0 bases and the V segment lost 10 bases, leaving 7 bases of the junction unmatched. The CDR3 has 15 amino acids. In DNA, the CDR3 is TGTGCCACTGACAGGGGGCAAAGAAGCACAGATACGCAGTATTTT. This codes for CATDRGQRSTDTQYF.

The chain joins TRBV7-6 to TRBJ2-3, with 15 bases matching TRBD2. The V segment lost 2 bases and the J segment 6 bases; nucleotides outside the gene matches: 9. CDR1 is SGHVS, CDR2 FNYEAQ, per germline. This CDR3 is built from 18 residues. This chain's CDR3 is CASSLTRTSGRGSDTQYF. Written as DNA, the CDR3 is TGTGCCAGCAGCTTAACTAGGACTAGCGGGAGGGGTTCGGATACGCAGTATTTT.

This clone was counted a single time. Here the CDR3 reads CASSDLRGRSAGELFF. CDR3 coding DNA: TGTGCCAGCAGTGACTTGCGGGGGAGATCGGCCGGGGAGCTGTTTTTT. This rearrangement joins TRBV2 to TRBJ2-2; TRBD2 aligns across 7 bases. After removal of 3 bases from V and 6 bases from J, the junction contained 10 bases not matched to a gene. Germline CDR1 SNHLY, CDR2 FYNNEI. The CDR3 length is 16 residues.

This rearrangement joins TRBV19 to TRBJ2-7; 7 nucleotides agree with TRBD2. The junction had 5 bases not matched to a gene; V was cut back by 1 base and J by 5 bases. The CDR3 length is 14 residues. Per germline, CDR1 LNHDA and CDR2 SQIVND (reference sequence). In nucleotides, the CDR3 is TGTGCCAGTAGTATAGCAGGGACTAACAACGAGCAGTACTTC. This codes for CASSIAGTNNEQYF.

The chain couples TRBV5-1 to TRBJ2-5, with 7 nucleotides matching TRBD1. Looked up from germline, CDR1 is SGHRS and CDR2 is YFSETQ. V gave up 1 base and J gave up 5 bases; unmatched junction bases: 5. This CDR3 spans 14 amino acids. The CDR3 DNA reads TGCGCCAGCAGCTTGACAACAGGGGCGGAGACCCAGTACTTC. Its protein is CASSLTTGAETQYF.

The CDR3 here is CASRGGAREKLFF. In nucleotides, the CDR3 is TGTGCCAGCAGAGGGGGGGCGCGGGAAAAACTGTTTTTT. This chain links TRBV27 with TRBJ1-4, with a weak D call TRBD1 (6 bases). Between the trimmed V and J ends, which lost 6 bases and 8 bases, there was a span of 13 bases. The germline gives CDR1 MNHEY, CDR2 SMNVEV (reference sequence). This CDR3 contains 13 residues.

The chain recombines TRBV6-1 with TRBJ2-7; D perhaps matches TRBD2 (6 bases). CDR1 is MNHNS and CDR2 is SASEGT in the germline V gene. This CDR3 is 14 amino acids long. V lost 2 bases and J lost 3, with 11 bases in between. CDR3 in DNA: TGTGCCAGCAGTGAATCGGGAGTCTACTACGAGCAGTACGTC. Translated, it gives CASSESGVYYEQYV.

V and J are TRBV24-1 and TRBJ2-2; 9 bases agree with TRBD1. V shed 0 bases and J 2 bases; nucleotides not matched to a gene: 12. Germline V gene data show CDR1 as KGHDR and CDR2 as SFDVKD. There are 20 residues in the CDR3. CDR3 bases: TGTGCCACCAGTGATTTGGGACAGGGGTATGGCGGGACAAACACCGGGGAGCTGTTTTTT. As protein: CATSDLGQGYGGTNTGELFF.

This clone was found once. The rearrangement links TRBV7-2 to TRBJ2-5; TRBD1 matches at 7 bases. Germline V lookup: CDR1 SGHTA, CDR2 FQGNSA. V gave up 4 bases and J gave up 1 base; unmatched junction bases: 6. This CDR3 is built from 15 residues. CDR3 nucleotides: TGTGCCAGCAGCTCAAACACAGGGGCCCAAGAGACCCAGTACTTC. This codes for CASSSNTGAQETQYF.

The chain links TRBV5-5 to TRBJ2-3, with 8 nucleotides matching TRBD1. V shed 3 bases and J 3 bases; nucleotides not matched to a gene: 15. Germline-derived CDR1 and CDR2 are SGHKS and YYEKEE (reference sequence). The CDR3 sequence is 18 residues long. DNA for the CDR3: TGTGCCAGCAGCTGGACTAAGCTAGTGACAGGGGCGACAGATACGCAGTATTTT. Translating it yields CASSWTKLVTGATDTQYF.

The chain couples TRBV11-2 to TRBJ1-1; the match to TRBD1 covers 9 bases. The CDR3 is 13 residues long. CDR1 SGHAT and CDR2 FQNNGV come from the germline V gene. V lost 4 bases and J lost 12; bases outside the gene matches: 9. The DNA for the CDR3 is TGTGCCAGCAGCTCGGGACAGGGTCGATGGACTTTCTTT. Its translation is CASSSGQGRWTFF.

This clone was counted a single time. DNA for the CDR3: TGTGCCAGCGGAAGGGACAGCGCAAGCACTGAAGCTTTCTTT. Protein: CASGRDSASTEAFF. The genes are TRBV27 and TRBJ1-1, with 7 bases fitting TRBD1. The CDR3 length is 14 residues. The V gene end was trimmed by 8 bases and the J gene end by 4 bases; junction bases not matched to a gene: 10. The germline V gene encodes CDR1 MNHEY and CDR2 SMNVEV (reference sequence).

The rearrangement uses TRBV6-5 and TRBJ2-2; D is possibly TRBD1 (5 bases). CDR1 and CDR2 from the germline V gene are MNHEY and SVGAGI. There are 15 residues in the CDR3. Trimming took off 2 bases at V and 1 base at J, with 8 bases between the two ends. CDR3 residues: CASSYLQGNTGELFF. The DNA of the CDR3 is TGTGCCAGCAGTTACCTTCAGGGGAACACCGGGGAGCTGTTTTTT.